This TCR beta chain stems from a study of tumor-infiltrating lymphocytes in primary liver carcinoma. With a constant-region primer, TCR beta cDNA was made from roughly 500 ng of total RNA. Modified slightly, ARM-PCR produced TCR beta libraries over three nested multiplex PCR rounds. TRBV1-TRBV30 forward primers paired with a C-beta reverse primer were used in the first two PCR rounds, which ran about 11 cycles each. TCRdb called the multiplex PCR reads again in MiXCR, with one record for every CDR3 protein. This table holds approximately 73,000 distinct CDR3 sequences, roughly two thirds found once. As to this clonotype: As yet, its antigen is unknown. This may be a read error: a much more frequent sequence differs by one nucleotide.

From unsorted bulk tissue weighing roughly 17-31 mg, DNA and RNA were co-extracted. The CDR3 sequence is 12 residues long. Germline V CDR1 and CDR2: SEHNR, FQNEAQ (reference sequence). Findings and limits, study-wide: The top-250-clone fraction was significantly higher in tumors than in blood (p = 0.039).

The source of this sequence is a woman aged 55-70 years with primary liver carcinoma and hepatitis B virus infection. The V gene is TRBV7-9, the J gene TRBJ1-5, with D unresolved. What was sequenced was liver tumor tissue from sampling region 4. Stated subset: tumor region T4, right-lateral pole. CDR3 protein: CVSSFGDQPQHF. The CDR3, as DNA: TGTGTCAGCAGCTTTGGGGATCAGCCCCAGCATTTT.